This is a list of T cell receptor beta chains from one sample in a study of control samples from healthy donors and cancer patients. This table comes from immunoSEQ multiplex PCR, and its TCRdb copy is limited to in-frame clones, with some not included. The table has approximately 70,000 clones, 87% seen once. Sequenced input: PBMCs. These receptors came from a woman aged 50 to 60 with head and neck cancer. Each CDR3 is given with its conserved first and last residue. The D gene is left open where the match is weak. Where a row states a size, it is once, few, many or the class of an expanded clone; other rows omit it.

D gene	clone size	V gene	J gene	CDR3 protein	CDR3 DNA
TRBD2	once	TRBV7-9	TRBJ2-3	CASSWTGTSSDTQYF	TGTGCCAGCAGCTGGACCGGGACTAGTTCAGATACGCAGTATTTT
TRBD1	.	TRBV7-9	TRBJ1-1	CASSLRGGAEAFF	TGTGCCAGCAGCCTCAGGGGGGGCGCTGAAGCTTTCTTT
.	.	TRBV15	TRBJ2-1	CATSRDRRADNEQFF	TGTGCCACCAGCAGAGACAGGAGGGCTGACAATGAGCAGTTCTTC
.	.	TRBV4-3	TRBJ1-6	CASSQAGRYNSPLHF	TGCGCCAGCAGCCAAGCAGGCCGATATAATTCACCCCTCCACTTT
.	.	TRBV3-1/TRBV3-2	TRBJ1-2	CASSSPGEGNYGYTF	TGTGCCAGCAGCTCTCCAGGGGAAGGGAACTATGGCTACACCTTC
.	.	TRBV18	TRBJ2-3	CASSPPFETDTQYF	TGTGCCAGCTCACCACCCTTCGAGACAGATACGCAGTATTTT
.	.	TRBV18	TRBJ2-7	CASSQGISYEQYF	TGTGCCAGCTCACAGGGGATATCCTACGAGCAGTACTTC
TRBD1	.	TRBV5-1	TRBJ2-7	CASSSQAAGTGRGEQYF	TGCGCCAGCAGCTCCCAGGCCGCCGGGACAGGGAGGGGTGAGCAGTACTTC
TRBD1	.	TRBV27	TRBJ1-5	CASSLGQVGNQPQHF	TGTGCCAGCAGTTTAGGACAGGTTGGCAATCAGCCCCAGCATTTT
.	.	TRBV5-4	TRBJ1-1	CASSLASVREGSAFF	TGTGCCAGCAGCTTGGCCTCGGTCAGGGAAGGTTCAGCTTTCTTT
TRBD1	.	TRBV7-8	TRBJ1-6	CASSVTGRPYNSPLHF	TGTGCCAGCAGCGTGACAGGGCGCCCCTATAATTCACCCCTCCACTTT
.	.	TRBV5-6	TRBJ1-4	CASSLWGGETSRGKLFF	TGTGCCAGCAGCTTGTGGGGGGGCGAAACTTCCCGGGGAAAACTGTTTTTT
.	.	TRBV5-1	TRBJ1-3	CASSLVGLGNTIYF	TGCGCCAGCAGCTTGGTGGGGCTGGGAAACACCATATATTTT
.	.	TRBV30	TRBJ1-4	CAWSVLNPDPRPEKLFF	TGTGCCTGGAGTGTCTTAAACCCGGACCCGCGACCTGAAAAACTGTTTTTT
.	.	TRBV18	TRBJ1-2	CASSPLNKAGWDGYTF	TGTGCCAGCTCACCACTCAATAAGGCAGGGTGGGATGGCTACACCTTC
.	.	TRBV30	TRBJ1-2	CARERNGYTF	TGTGCGCGGGAGCGGAATGGCTACACCTTC
.	.	TRBV7-2	TRBJ1-5	CASSPKGGNQPQHF	TGTGCCAGCAGCCCGAAGGGGGGGAATCAGCCCCAGCATTTT